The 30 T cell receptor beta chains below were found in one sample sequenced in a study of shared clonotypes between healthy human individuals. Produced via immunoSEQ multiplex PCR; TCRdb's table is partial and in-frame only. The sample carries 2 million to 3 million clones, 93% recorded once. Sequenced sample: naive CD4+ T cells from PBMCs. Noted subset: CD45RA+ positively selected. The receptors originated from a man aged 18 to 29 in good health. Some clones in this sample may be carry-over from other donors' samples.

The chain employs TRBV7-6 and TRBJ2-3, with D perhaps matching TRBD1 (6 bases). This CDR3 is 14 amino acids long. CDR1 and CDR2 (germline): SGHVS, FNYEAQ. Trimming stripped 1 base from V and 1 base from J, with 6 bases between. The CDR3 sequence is CASSLGTGTDTQYF. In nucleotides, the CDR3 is TGTGCCAGCAGCTTAGGGACAGGCACAGATACGCAGTATTTT.

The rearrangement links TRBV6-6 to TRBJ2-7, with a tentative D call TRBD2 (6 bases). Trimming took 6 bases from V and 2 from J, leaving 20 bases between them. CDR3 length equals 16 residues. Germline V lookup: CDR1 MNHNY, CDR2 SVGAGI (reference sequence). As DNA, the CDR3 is TGTGCCAGCAGCCGATCCCCCGGGACTTACCCCTACGAGCAGTACTTC. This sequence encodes CASSRSPGTYPYEQYF.

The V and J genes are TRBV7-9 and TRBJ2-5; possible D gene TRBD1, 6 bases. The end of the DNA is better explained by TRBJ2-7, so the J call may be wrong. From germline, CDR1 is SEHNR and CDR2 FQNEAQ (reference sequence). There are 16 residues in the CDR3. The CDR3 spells CASSSTGTSSSYEQYF. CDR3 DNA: TGTGCCAGCAGCTCAACCGGGACATCAAGCTCCTACGAGCAGTACTTC.

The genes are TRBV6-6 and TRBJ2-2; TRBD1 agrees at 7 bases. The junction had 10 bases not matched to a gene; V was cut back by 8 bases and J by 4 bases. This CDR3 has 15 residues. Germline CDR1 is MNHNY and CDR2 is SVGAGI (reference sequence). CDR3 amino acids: CASGLGAGGTGELFF. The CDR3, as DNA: TGTGCCAGCGGCCTCGGCGCAGGGGGCACCGGGGAGCTGTTTTTT.

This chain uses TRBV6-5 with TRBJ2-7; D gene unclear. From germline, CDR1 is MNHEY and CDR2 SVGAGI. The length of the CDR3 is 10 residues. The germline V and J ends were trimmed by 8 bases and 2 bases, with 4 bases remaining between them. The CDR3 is CASYTYEQYF. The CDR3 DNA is TGTGCCAGCTATACCTACGAGCAGTACTTC.

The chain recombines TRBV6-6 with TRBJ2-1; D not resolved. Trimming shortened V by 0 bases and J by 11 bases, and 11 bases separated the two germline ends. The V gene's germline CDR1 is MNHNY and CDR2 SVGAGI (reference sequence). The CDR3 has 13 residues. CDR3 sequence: CASSYSTDPKQFF. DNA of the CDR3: TGTGCCAGCAGTTACTCGACTGATCCGAAGCAGTTCTTC.

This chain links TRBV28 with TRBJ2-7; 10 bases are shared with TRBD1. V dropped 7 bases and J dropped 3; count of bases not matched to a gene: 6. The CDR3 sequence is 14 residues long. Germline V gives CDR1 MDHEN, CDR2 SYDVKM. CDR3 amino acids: CASTLTGGLYEQYF. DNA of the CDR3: TGTGCCAGCACTTTGACAGGGGGCCTCTACGAGCAGTACTTC.

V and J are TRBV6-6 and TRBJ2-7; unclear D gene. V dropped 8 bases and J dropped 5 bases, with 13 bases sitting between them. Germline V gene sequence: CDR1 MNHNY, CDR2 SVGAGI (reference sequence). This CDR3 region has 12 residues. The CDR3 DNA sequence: TGTGCCAGCTCCCCCGGGTCCCACGAGCAGTACTTC. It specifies CASSPGSHEQYF.

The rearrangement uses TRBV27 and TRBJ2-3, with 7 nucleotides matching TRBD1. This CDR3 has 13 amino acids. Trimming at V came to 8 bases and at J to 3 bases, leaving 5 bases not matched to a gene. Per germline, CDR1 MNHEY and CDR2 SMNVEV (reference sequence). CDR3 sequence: CASRTGLTDTQYF. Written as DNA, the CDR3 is TGTGCCAGCCGGACAGGTTTGACAGATACGCAGTATTTT.

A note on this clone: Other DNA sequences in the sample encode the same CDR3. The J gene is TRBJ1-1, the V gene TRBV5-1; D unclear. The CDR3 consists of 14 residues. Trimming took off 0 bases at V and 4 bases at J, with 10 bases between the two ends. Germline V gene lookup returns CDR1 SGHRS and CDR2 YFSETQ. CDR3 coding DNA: TGCGCCAGCAGCTTGGGAGGGTCTCGCACTGAAGCTTTCTTT. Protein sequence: CASSLGGSRTEAFF.

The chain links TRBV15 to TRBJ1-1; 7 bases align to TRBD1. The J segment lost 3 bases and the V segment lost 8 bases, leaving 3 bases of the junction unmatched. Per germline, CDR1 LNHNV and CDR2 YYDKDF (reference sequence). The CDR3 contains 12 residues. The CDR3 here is CATGQVDTEAFF. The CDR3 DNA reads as TGTGCCACCGGACAGGTGGACACTGAAGCTTTCTTT.

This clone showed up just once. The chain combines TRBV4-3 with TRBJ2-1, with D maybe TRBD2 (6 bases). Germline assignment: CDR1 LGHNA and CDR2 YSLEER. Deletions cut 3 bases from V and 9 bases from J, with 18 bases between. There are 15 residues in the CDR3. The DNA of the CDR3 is TGCGCCAGCAGCCAGCCGGAAGGAGGGCCTGGTGAGCAGTTCTTC. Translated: CASSQPEGGPGEQFF.

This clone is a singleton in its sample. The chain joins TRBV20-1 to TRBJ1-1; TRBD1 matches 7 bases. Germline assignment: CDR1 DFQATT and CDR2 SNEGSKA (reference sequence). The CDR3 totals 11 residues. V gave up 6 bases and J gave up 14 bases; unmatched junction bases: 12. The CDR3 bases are TGCAGTGCCCTAGGGGGCCGGGGTATGTTCTTT. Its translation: CSALGGRGMFF.

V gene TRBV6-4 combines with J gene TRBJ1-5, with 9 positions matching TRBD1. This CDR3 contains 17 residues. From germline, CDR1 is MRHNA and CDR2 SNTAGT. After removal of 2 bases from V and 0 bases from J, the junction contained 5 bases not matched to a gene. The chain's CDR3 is CASSDPRTGDSNQPQHF. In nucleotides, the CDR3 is TGTGCCAGCAGTGACCCCAGGACAGGGGATAGCAATCAGCCCCAGCATTTT.

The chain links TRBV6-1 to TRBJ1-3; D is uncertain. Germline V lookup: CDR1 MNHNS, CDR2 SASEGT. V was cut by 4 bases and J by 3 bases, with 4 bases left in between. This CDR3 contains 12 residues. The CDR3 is CASSGDGNTIYF. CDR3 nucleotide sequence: TGTGCCAGCAGTGGTGATGGAAACACCATATATTTT.

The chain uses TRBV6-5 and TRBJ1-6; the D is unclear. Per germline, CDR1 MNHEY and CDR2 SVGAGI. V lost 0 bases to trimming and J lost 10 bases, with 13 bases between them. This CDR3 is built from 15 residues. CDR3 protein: CASSYSGRESSPLHF. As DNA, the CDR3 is TGTGCCAGCAGTTACTCAGGGAGGGAAAGCTCACCCCTCCACTTT.

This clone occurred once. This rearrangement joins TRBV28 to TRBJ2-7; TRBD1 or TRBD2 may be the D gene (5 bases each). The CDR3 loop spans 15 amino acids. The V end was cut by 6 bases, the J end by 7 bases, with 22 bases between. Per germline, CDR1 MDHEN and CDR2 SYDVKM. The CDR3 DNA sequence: TGTGCCAGCAGCCAATCCGGGGCGAGGGTGCGAGAGCAGTACTTC. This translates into CASSQSGARVREQYF.

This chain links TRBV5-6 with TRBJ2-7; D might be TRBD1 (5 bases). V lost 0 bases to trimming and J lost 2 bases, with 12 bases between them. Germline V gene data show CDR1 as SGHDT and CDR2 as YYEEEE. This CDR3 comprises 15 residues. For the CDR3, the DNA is TGTGCCAGCAGCTTGGCCCTGGGGCAGACCTACGAGCAGTACTTC. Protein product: CASSLALGQTYEQYF.

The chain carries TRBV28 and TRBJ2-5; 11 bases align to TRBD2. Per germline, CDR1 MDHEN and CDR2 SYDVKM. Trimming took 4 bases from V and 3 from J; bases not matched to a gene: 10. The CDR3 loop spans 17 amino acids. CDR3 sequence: CASSSHGLAGIKETQYF. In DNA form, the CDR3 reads TGTGCCAGCAGTTCTCACGGACTAGCGGGCATTAAAGAGACCCAGTACTTC.

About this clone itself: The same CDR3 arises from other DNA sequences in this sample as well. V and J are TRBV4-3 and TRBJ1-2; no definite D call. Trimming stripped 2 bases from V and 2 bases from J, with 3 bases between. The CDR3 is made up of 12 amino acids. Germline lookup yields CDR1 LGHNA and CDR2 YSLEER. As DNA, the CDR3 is TGCGCCAGCAGCCAACAAAACTATGGCTACACCTTC. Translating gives CASSQQNYGYTF.

Here the CDR3 reads CASSTDQSTDTQYF. The CDR3 coding sequence is TGTGCCAGCTCGACAGACCAAAGCACAGATACGCAGTATTTT. The chain uses TRBV18 and TRBJ2-3, with D perhaps matching TRBD1 (5 bases). Trimming shortened V by 6 bases and J by 0 bases, and 10 bases separated the two germline ends. Germline V gene data show CDR1 as KGHSH and CDR2 as LQKENI. This CDR3 region has 14 residues.

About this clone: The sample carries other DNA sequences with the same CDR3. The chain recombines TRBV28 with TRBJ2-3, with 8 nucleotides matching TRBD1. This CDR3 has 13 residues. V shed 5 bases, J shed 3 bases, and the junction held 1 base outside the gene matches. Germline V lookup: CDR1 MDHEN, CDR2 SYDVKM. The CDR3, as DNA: TGTGCCAGCAGTACAGGGGGAACAGATACGCAGTATTTT. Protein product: CASSTGGTDTQYF.

CDR3 amino acids: CASSITPGHGAHF. CDR3 DNA: TGTGCCAGTAGTATCACACCGGGACACGGAGCGCATTTT. The chain links TRBV19 to TRBJ1-5; perhaps TRBD1 as D (6 bases). This CDR3 spans 13 amino acids. Trimming left V 3 bases short and J 15 bases short, with 18 bases between. Germline CDR1 LNHDA, CDR2 SQIVND (reference sequence).

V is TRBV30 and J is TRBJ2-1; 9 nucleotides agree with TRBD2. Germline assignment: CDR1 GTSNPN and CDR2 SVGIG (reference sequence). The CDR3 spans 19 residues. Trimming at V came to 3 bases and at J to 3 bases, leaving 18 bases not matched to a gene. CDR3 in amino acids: CAWRLTRPKGGGDYNEQFF. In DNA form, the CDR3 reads TGTGCCTGGAGACTAACGCGCCCTAAGGGCGGGGGGGACTACAATGAGCAGTTCTTC.

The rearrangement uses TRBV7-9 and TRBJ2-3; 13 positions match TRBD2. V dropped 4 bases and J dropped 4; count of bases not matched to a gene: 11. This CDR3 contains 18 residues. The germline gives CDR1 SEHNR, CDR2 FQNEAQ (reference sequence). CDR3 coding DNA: TGTGCCAGCAGCTCTTTTCGGACTAGCGGGAGTAAAGCAGATACGCAGTATTTT. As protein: CASSSFRTSGSKADTQYF.

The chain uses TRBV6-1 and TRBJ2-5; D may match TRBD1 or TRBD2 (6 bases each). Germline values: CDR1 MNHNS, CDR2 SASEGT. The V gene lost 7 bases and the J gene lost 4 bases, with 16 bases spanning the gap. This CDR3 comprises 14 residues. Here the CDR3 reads CASIQGGWLETQYF. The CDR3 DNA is TGTGCCAGCATACAGGGAGGTTGGTTAGAGACCCAGTACTTC.

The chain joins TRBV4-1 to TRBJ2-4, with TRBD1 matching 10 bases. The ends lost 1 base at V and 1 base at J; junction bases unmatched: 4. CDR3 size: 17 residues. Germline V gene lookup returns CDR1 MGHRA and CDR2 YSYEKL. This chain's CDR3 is CASSQGRQGAAKNIQYF. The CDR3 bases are TGCGCCAGCAGCCAAGGGAGACAGGGGGCGGCCAAAAACATTCAGTACTTC.

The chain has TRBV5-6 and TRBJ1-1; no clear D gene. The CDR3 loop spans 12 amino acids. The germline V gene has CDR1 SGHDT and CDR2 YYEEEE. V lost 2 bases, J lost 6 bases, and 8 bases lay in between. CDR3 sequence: CASSLRQSEAFF. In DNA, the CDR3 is TGTGCCAGCAGCTTACGGCAGTCTGAAGCTTTCTTT. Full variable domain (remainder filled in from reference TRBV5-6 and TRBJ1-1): DAGVTQSPTHLIKTRGQQVTLRCSPKSGHDTVSWYQQALGQGPQFIFQYYEEEERQRGNFPDRFSGHQFPNYSSELNVNALLLGDSALYLCASSLRQSEAFFGQGTRLTVV.

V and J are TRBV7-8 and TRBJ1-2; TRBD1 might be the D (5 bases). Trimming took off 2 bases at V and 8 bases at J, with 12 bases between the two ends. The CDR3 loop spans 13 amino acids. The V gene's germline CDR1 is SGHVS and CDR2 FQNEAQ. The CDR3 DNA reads TGTGCCAGCAGCTTAAGGACATCCGGCGGCTACACCTTC. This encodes CASSLRTSGGYTF.

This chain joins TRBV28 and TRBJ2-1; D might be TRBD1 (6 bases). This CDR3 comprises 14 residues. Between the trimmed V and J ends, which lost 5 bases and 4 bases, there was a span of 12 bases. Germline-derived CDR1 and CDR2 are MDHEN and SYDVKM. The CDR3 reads CASSPNDRYNEQFF. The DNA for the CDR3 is TGTGCCAGCAGTCCCAACGACAGGTACAATGAGCAGTTCTTC.